Shown below are 9 T cell receptor beta chains from a single sample sequenced in a study of blood T cell repertoires in COVID-19. Generated by immunoSEQ multiplex PCR, the TCRdb table keeps only in-frame clones and is missing some. The sample holds 380,000 or so clones, 70% to 90% seen once. Source material: peripheral blood. These TCRs come from a man in his forties with acute or convalescent COVID-19.

The rearrangement joins TRBV27 to TRBJ1-4; possibly TRBD1 for D (6 bases). V lost 3 bases and J 6 bases, leaving 26 bases between the germline ends. This CDR3 is built from 19 residues. Germline values: CDR1 MNHEY, CDR2 SMNVEV (reference sequence). As DNA, the CDR3 is TGTGCCAGCAGTTTTATAAGGGGGTACCGGTTACGGGGCGATGAAAAACTGTTTTTT. The encoded protein is CASSFIRGYRLRGDEKLFF.

This chain joins TRBV27 and TRBJ2-1; TRBD2 aligns across 7 bases. The germline CDR1 and CDR2 sequences are MNHEY and SMNVEV (reference sequence). The CDR3 has 15 residues. The J segment lost 10 bases and the V segment lost 4 bases, leaving 13 bases of the junction unmatched. Here the CDR3 reads CASSSPQGGSWEQFF. The CDR3 DNA reads as TGTGCCAGCAGTTCCCCCCAGGGCGGGAGTTGGGAGCAGTTCTTC.

The count of this clone is one. This chain connects TRBV19 to TRBJ2-3; D may be TRBD1 (7 bases). V lost 3 bases and J 4 bases, leaving 17 bases between the germline ends. Germline values: CDR1 LNHDA, CDR2 SQIVND (reference sequence). The CDR3 totals 16 residues. The CDR3: CASSMAGPGGADTQYF. The CDR3 DNA sequence: TGTGCCAGTAGTATGGCGGGACCAGGGGGAGCAGATACGCAGTATTTT.

This clone was seen a single time. The chain uses TRBV13 and TRBJ1-1; a possible D gene is TRBD1 (5 bases). This CDR3 comprises 15 residues. V was pared by 8 bases and J by 5 bases, with 21 bases between. Germline V gives CDR1 PRHDT, CDR2 FYEKMQ (reference sequence). In nucleotides, the CDR3 is TGTGCCAGCGGCGGCCCCAGCGGGGGGTATACTGAAGCTTTCTTT. It specifies CASGGPSGGYTEAFF. The full variable domain, its missing parts supplied by reference TRBV13 and TRBJ1-1, is AAGVIQSPRHLIKEKRETATLKCYPIPRHDTVYWYQQGPGQDPQFLISFYEKMQSDKGSIPDRFSAQQFSDYHSELNMSSLELGDSALYFCASGGPSGGYTEAFFGQGTRLTVV.

The chain recombines TRBV7-9 with TRBJ2-7, with 8 bases matching TRBD2. Trimming removed 10 bases from V and 5 bases from J; junction bases left unmatched: 10. Germline CDR1 reads SEHNR; CDR2 reads FQNEAQ (reference sequence). CDR3 length: 13 residues. CDR3 bases: TGTGCCACCCTCAGCGGGAGTAGCGACGAGCAGTACTTC. Translation gives CATLSGSSDEQYF.

The chain couples TRBV5-1 to TRBJ1-1; TRBD1 matches 7 bases. Germline V gene lookup returns CDR1 SGHRS and CDR2 YFSETQ. CDR3 size: 16 residues. Trimming cost V 2 bases and J 3 bases; bases outside gene matches: 10. CDR3 region: CASSFRQGRADTEAFF. Written as DNA, the CDR3 is TGCGCCAGCAGCTTTAGACAGGGACGGGCGGACACTGAAGCTTTCTTT.

The chain couples TRBV5-4 to TRBJ1-6; 9 bases fit TRBD1. This CDR3 is 13 amino acids long. Germline V gene lookup returns CDR1 SGHNT and CDR2 YYREEE (reference sequence). J lost 10 bases, V lost 4 bases, and 3 bases had no gene match. The chain's CDR3 is CASSGTGSSPLHF. For the CDR3, the DNA is TGTGCCAGCAGCGGGACAGGGTCCTCACCCCTCCACTTT.

The gene calls are TRBV7-2 and TRBJ1-6; 8 bases are shared with TRBD1. Germline loops: CDR1 SGHTA, CDR2 FQGNSA. The CDR3 is made up of 15 amino acids. The V segment lost 5 bases and the J segment 8 bases; nucleotides outside the gene matches: 8. CDR3 coding DNA: TGTGCCAGCAGCCCGTGGACAGGGAGGGATTCACCCCTCCACTTT. This gives the protein CASSPWTGRDSPLHF.

The rearrangement joins TRBV25-1 to TRBJ2-5; 9 bases match TRBD1. Germline-derived CDR1 and CDR2 are MGHDK and SYGVNS. V lost 3 bases, J lost 1 base, and 6 bases stayed unmatched. This CDR3 comprises 16 residues. The CDR3 protein is CASSEGQGFPQETQYF. The CDR3 region has the DNA TGTGCCAGCAGTGAGGGACAGGGATTCCCCCAAGAGACCCAGTACTTC.